This T cell receptor (beta chain) is drawn from a study of blood T cells in healthy people across ages. Study-wide results and limits: Both naive CD4+ cell counts and diversity were greater in long-lived donors than in aged donors. PBMCs that were unsorted prevented a conclusive naive versus antigen-experienced comparison.

A note on this clonotype: Its cognate antigen is unknown.

Germline loops: CDR1 LNHNV, CDR2 YYDKDF (reference sequence). The CDR3 runs 16 residues. V shed 0 bases and J 6 bases; nucleotides not matched to a gene: 7. Alongside a J-beta primer mix, a sample-barcoded 5' primer served in a second PCR lasting about 7 to 12 cycles. The template-switch adaptor, which had 12 random nucleotides, put a tag on each cDNA molecule. Using its own MiXCR run on the 5' RACE reads, TCRdb lists one record per CDR3 protein. The sample yields about 290,000 distinct CDR3 sequences, roughly 27% seen once. Donors each provided 8 to 10 milliliters of peripheral blood. The TCR originated in a woman in her sixties or seventies in good health. The chain carries TRBV15 and TRBJ1-2; 10 bases are shared with TRBD1. The material sequenced was blood. The CDR3 bases are TGTGCCACCAGCAGAGATAGAGGGACAGGGGAAGATGGCTACACCTTC. Protein: CATSRDRGTGEDGYTF.